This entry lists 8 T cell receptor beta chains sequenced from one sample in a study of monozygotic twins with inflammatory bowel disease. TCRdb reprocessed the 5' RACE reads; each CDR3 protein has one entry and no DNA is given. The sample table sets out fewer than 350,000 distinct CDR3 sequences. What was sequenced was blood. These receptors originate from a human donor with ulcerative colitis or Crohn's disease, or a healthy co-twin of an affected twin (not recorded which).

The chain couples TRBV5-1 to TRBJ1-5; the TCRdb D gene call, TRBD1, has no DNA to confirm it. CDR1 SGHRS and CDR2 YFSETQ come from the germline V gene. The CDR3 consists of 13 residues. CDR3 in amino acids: CASSQGYDQPQHF.

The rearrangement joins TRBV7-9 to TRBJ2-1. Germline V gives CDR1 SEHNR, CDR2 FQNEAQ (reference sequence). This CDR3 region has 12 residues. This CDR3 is CASSLALDEQFF.

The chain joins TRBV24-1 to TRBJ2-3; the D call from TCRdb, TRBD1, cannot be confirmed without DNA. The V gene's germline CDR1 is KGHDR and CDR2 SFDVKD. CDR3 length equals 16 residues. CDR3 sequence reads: CATSEEQGYGTDTQYF.

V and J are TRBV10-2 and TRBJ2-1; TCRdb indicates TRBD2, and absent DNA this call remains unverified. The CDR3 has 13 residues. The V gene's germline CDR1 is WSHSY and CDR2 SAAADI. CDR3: CASSEISGNEQFF.

The CDR3 protein is CASTKDGYTEAFF. V is TRBV27 and J is TRBJ1-1. The CDR3 totals 13 residues. Germline V CDR1 and CDR2: MNHEY, SMNVEV (reference sequence).

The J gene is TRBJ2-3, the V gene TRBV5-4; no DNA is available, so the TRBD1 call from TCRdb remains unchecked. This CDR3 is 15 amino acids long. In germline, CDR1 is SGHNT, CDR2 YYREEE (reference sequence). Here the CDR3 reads CASSLDRGSRDTQYF.

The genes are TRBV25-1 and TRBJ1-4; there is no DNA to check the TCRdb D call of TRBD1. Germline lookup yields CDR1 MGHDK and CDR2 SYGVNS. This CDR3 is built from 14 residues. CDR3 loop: CASSVPGWSEKLFF.

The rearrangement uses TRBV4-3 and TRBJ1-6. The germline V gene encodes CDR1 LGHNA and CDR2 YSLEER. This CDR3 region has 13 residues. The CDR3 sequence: CASSQVMGSPLHF.